A selection of T cell receptor beta chains follows, all from one sample in a study of T cells in Graves' hyperthyroidism and ophthalmopathy. Each CDR3 protein gets one entry after TCRdb re-called the multiplex PCR reads with MiXCR. The sample holds 650,000 to 750,000 distinct CDR3 sequences; approximately 15% are singletons and the top ten take roughly 10%. The sample was blood. The receptors were gathered from a young woman with Graves' hyperthyroidism. Both conserved end residues are part of each CDR3. Each record gives: V gene, J gene, clone size, D gene, CDR3 DNA, CDR3 protein. The D gene is left open where the match is weak. Some rows mark clone size as missing; the rest say once, few, many or name a class of expanded clone.

V gene: TRBV2
J gene: TRBJ2-1
clone size: once
D gene: TRBD2
CDR3 DNA: TGTGCCAGCAGAGGGACTAGCGGGAGGGCCGAGAATGAGCAGTTCTTC
CDR3 protein: CASRGTSGRAENEQFF

V gene: TRBV29-1
J gene: TRBJ2-1
clone size: -
D gene: -
CDR3 DNA: TGCAGCGTTTGGGACGGAGCCTACAATGAGCAGTTCTTC
CDR3 protein: CSVWDGAYNEQFF

V gene: TRBV5-6
J gene: TRBJ1-2
clone size: many
D gene: -
CDR3 DNA: TGTGCCAGCAGCGTGACCAGTGGCTACACCTTC
CDR3 protein: CASSVTSGYTF

V gene: TRBV19
J gene: TRBJ1-3
clone size: many
D gene: -
CDR3 DNA: TGTGCCAGTAGTGACCGGGACAACTCTGGAAACACCATATATTTT
CDR3 protein: CASSDRDNSGNTIYF

V gene: TRBV3-1
J gene: TRBJ2-7
clone size: many
D gene: -
CDR3 DNA: TGTGCCAGCAGCCGGGCCGGGCAGGGAAGAGACTACGAGCAGTACTTC
CDR3 protein: CASSRAGQGRDYEQYF

V gene: TRBV28
J gene: TRBJ1-3
clone size: -
D gene: TRBD1
CDR3 DNA: TGTGCCAGCAGTTTATCAATAAGCGACAGGGTGAATTTT
CDR3 protein: CASSLSISDRVNF

V gene: TRBV7-2
J gene: TRBJ2-5
clone size: many
D gene: TRBD2
CDR3 DNA: TGTGCCAGCAGCTTAGGGGAGGGGACCCAGTACTTC
CDR3 protein: CASSLGEGTQYF

V gene: TRBV24-1
J gene: TRBJ2-1
clone size: many
D gene: TRBD2
CDR3 DNA: TGTGCCACCAGTGATTCCTCTTCGCGGGGGTACAATGAGCAGTTCTTC
CDR3 protein: CATSDSSSRGYNEQFF

V gene: TRBV6-1
J gene: TRBJ2-7
clone size: -
D gene: TRBD1
CDR3 DNA: TGTGCCAGCAGCGATGGACAGGGCTCCTACGAGCAGTACTTC
CDR3 protein: CASSDGQGSYEQYF

V gene: TRBV9
J gene: TRBJ2-4
clone size: -
D gene: TRBD2
CDR3 DNA: TGTGCCAGCAGCGGTAGCGGGAGTATAGAAAACATTCAGTACTTC
CDR3 protein: CASSGSGSIENIQYF

V gene: TRBV5-8
J gene: TRBJ1-2
clone size: few
D gene: TRBD1
CDR3 DNA: TGTGCCAGCAGCCAGATCGACAGGGGTAACTATGGCTACACCTTC
CDR3 protein: CASSQIDRGNYGYTF

V gene: TRBV7-9
J gene: TRBJ2-3
clone size: many
D gene: -
CDR3 DNA: TGTGCCAGCAGCCAGGGACCGAGCACAGATACGCAGTATTTT
CDR3 protein: CASSQGPSTDTQYF

V gene: TRBV12-3/TRBV12-4
J gene: TRBJ2-5
clone size: -
D gene: TRBD1
CDR3 DNA: TGTGCCAGCAGCAAGACAGGGGGCAGGGAGACCCAGTACTTC
CDR3 protein: CASSKTGGRETQYF

V gene: TRBV15
J gene: TRBJ2-7
clone size: -
D gene: -
CDR3 DNA: TGTGCCACCAGCAGAGGTGGCCCTTTCGGTGAGCAGTACTTC
CDR3 protein: CATSRGGPFGEQYF

V gene: TRBV27
J gene: TRBJ1-1
clone size: -
D gene: -
CDR3 DNA: TGTGCCAGCAGGCCCACCCTCGTAGGCACTGAAGCTTTCTTT
CDR3 protein: CASRPTLVGTEAFF

V gene: TRBV27
J gene: TRBJ2-3
clone size: few
D gene: -
CDR3 DNA: TGTGCCAGCAGTTTAAGTCGGGGGATTGATACGCAGTATTTT
CDR3 protein: CASSLSRGIDTQYF

V gene: TRBV30
J gene: TRBJ2-7
clone size: many
D gene: -
CDR3 DNA: TGTGCCTGGAGACGGGGGGCCGTTTACGAGCAGTACTTC
CDR3 protein: CAWRRGAVYEQYF

V gene: TRBV2
J gene: TRBJ2-7
clone size: -
D gene: TRBD2
CDR3 DNA: TGTGCCAGCAGTACCCTAGCGGGTCCCTACGAGCAGTACTTC
CDR3 protein: CASSTLAGPYEQYF

V gene: TRBV28
J gene: TRBJ1-2
clone size: few
D gene: -
CDR3 DNA: TGTGCCAGCAGCTCAGGGCTCGGTGGCTACACCTTC
CDR3 protein: CASSSGLGGYTF

V gene: TRBV19
J gene: TRBJ1-5
clone size: -
D gene: -
CDR3 DNA: TGTGCCAGGGGTAGTTGTTTCCCCCAGCATTTT
CDR3 protein: CARGSCFPQHF

V gene: TRBV11-2
J gene: TRBJ1-5
clone size: many
D gene: -
CDR3 DNA: TGTGCCAGCAGCTTAGGCAATGGGAGCCCTGGGCCCCAGCATTTT
CDR3 protein: CASSLGNGSPGPQHF

V gene: TRBV5-1
J gene: TRBJ1-1
clone size: few
D gene: TRBD1
CDR3 DNA: TGCGCCAGCAGCCCGCGGACAGGGGGCCGGAACACTGAAGCTTTCTTT
CDR3 protein: CASSPRTGGRNTEAFF

V gene: TRBV15
J gene: TRBJ1-6
clone size: -
D gene: -
CDR3 DNA: TGTGCCACCAGCAGGTTCAATTCATCCCTCCACTTT
CDR3 protein: CATSRFNSSLHF

V gene: TRBV18
J gene: TRBJ2-7
clone size: many
D gene: -
CDR3 DNA: TGTGCCAGCTCACCACCGGGCTGGGGCTACGAGCAGTACTTC
CDR3 protein: CASSPPGWGYEQYF

V gene: TRBV27
J gene: TRBJ2-1
clone size: -
D gene: TRBD2
CDR3 DNA: TGTGCCAGCAGTTTGAGCTCAACTAGCGGGAGCTCCTACAATGAACAGTTCTTC
CDR3 protein: CASSLSSTSGSSYNEQFF

V gene: TRBV20-1
J gene: TRBJ2-7
clone size: -
D gene: TRBD2
CDR3 DNA: TGCAGTGCTAGAGAGCCTAGCGGGAAGGACGAGCAGTACTTC
CDR3 protein: CSAREPSGKDEQYF

V gene: TRBV11-1
J gene: TRBJ2-2
clone size: -
D gene: TRBD2
CDR3 DNA: TGTGCCAGCAGCTTTCTAGCGGGAGCGGTCGCCGGGGAGCTGTTTTTT
CDR3 protein: CASSFLAGAVAGELFF

V gene: TRBV6-6
J gene: TRBJ2-7
clone size: many
D gene: TRBD2
CDR3 DNA: TGTGCCAGCAGTTACTCGATGGGAGGTAGCGGGATCTCCTACGAGCAGTACTTC
CDR3 protein: CASSYSMGGSGISYEQYF

V gene: TRBV7-2
J gene: TRBJ2-7
clone size: many
D gene: TRBD1
CDR3 DNA: TGTGCCAGCAGCTATGACAGGGTACAATACGAGCAGTACTTC
CDR3 protein: CASSYDRVQYEQYF

V gene: TRBV12-3/TRBV12-4
J gene: TRBJ2-1
clone size: many
D gene: TRBD2
CDR3 DNA: TGTGCCAGCAGTACCTCTAGCGGGAGGGGGGGTCGGAATGAGCAGTTCTTC
CDR3 protein: CASSTSSGRGGRNEQFF

V gene: TRBV12-5
J gene: TRBJ1-1
clone size: few
D gene: -
CDR3 DNA: TGTGCTAGTGCCCCGAGTAAGAACACTGAAGCTTTCTTT
CDR3 protein: CASAPSKNTEAFF

V gene: TRBV5-4
J gene: TRBJ2-7
clone size: -
D gene: -
CDR3 DNA: TGTGCCAGCGCTGGGGGAGAAAGTAACTACGAGCAGTACTTC
CDR3 protein: CASAGGESNYEQYF

V gene: TRBV11-2
J gene: TRBJ2-3
clone size: many
D gene: TRBD1
CDR3 DNA: TGTGCCAGCTCCCAGGGGGCCGAGGGACCCGATACGCAGTATTTT
CDR3 protein: CASSQGAEGPDTQYF

V gene: TRBV14
J gene: TRBJ2-1
clone size: -
D gene: -
CDR3 DNA: TGTGCCAGCAGCCTGAAGTCTACATCGACCGGGACAAGGAGTAAGCAAGAGCAGTTCTTC
CDR3 protein: CASSLKSTSTGTRSKQEQFF

V gene: TRBV19
J gene: TRBJ1-4
clone size: -
D gene: -
CDR3 DNA: TGTGCCAGTAGTATAGGTGTCCCAAATGAAAAACTGTTTTTT
CDR3 protein: CASSIGVPNEKLFF

V gene: TRBV18
J gene: TRBJ2-7
clone size: many
D gene: -
CDR3 DNA: TGTGCCAGCTCACTCGTAGCGGACCCTACCTACGAGCAGTACTTC
CDR3 protein: CASSLVADPTYEQYF

V gene: TRBV30
J gene: TRBJ2-6
clone size: few
D gene: -
CDR3 DNA: TGTGCCTGGAGTGTTTCTCGAACCGGGGCCAACGTCCTGACTTTC
CDR3 protein: CAWSVSRTGANVLTF

V gene: TRBV20-1
J gene: TRBJ2-7
clone size: many
D gene: -
CDR3 DNA: TGCAGTGCTAGACCCTTGGGGCGGGGAGGCGCCTACGAGCAGTACTTC
CDR3 protein: CSARPLGRGGAYEQYF

V gene: TRBV29-1
J gene: TRBJ2-7
clone size: -
D gene: -
CDR3 DNA: TGCAGCGTTGAAGTAGCCAGGGGGGATATGTACGAGCAGTACTTC
CDR3 protein: CSVEVARGDMYEQYF

V gene: TRBV24-1
J gene: TRBJ2-1
clone size: -
D gene: TRBD1
CDR3 DNA: TGTGCCACCAGTGATTCCGGGACAGAGCCTGAGCAGTTCTTC
CDR3 protein: CATSDSGTEPEQFF

V gene: TRBV20-1
J gene: TRBJ1-1
clone size: many
D gene: TRBD1
CDR3 DNA: TGCAGTGCTAGAGAAGGACAGGTGAGAACTGAAGCTTTCTTT
CDR3 protein: CSAREGQVRTEAFF

V gene: TRBV5-5
J gene: TRBJ2-7
clone size: many
D gene: -
CDR3 DNA: TGTGCCAGCAGCTTGGAGGAGGCAGGGTCATACGAGCAGTACTTC
CDR3 protein: CASSLEEAGSYEQYF

V gene: TRBV5-1
J gene: TRBJ1-1
clone size: many
D gene: -
CDR3 DNA: TGCGCCAGCAGCCCCGCAGGTCAGGTGGCTGAAGCTTTCTTT
CDR3 protein: CASSPAGQVAEAFF

V gene: TRBV5-1
J gene: TRBJ2-1
clone size: few
D gene: -
CDR3 DNA: TGCGCCAGCAGCTCAACATCCCCGGGACATTTTTACGACAATGAGCAGTTCTTC
CDR3 protein: CASSSTSPGHFYDNEQFF

V gene: TRBV29-1
J gene: TRBJ1-1
clone size: -
D gene: -
CDR3 DNA: TGCAGCGTTGAAGATGTGAGGATTGGAGCTTTCTTT
CDR3 protein: CSVEDVRIGAFF

V gene: TRBV20-1
J gene: TRBJ1-2
clone size: -
D gene: -
CDR3 DNA: TGCAGTGCGAGGGCCCGGACAAAGTTTTATGGCTACACCTTC
CDR3 protein: CSARARTKFYGYTF

V gene: TRBV7-9
J gene: TRBJ2-3
clone size: many
D gene: -
CDR3 DNA: TGTGCCAGCAGCTTAGGGCCGAGATATACGCAGTATTTT
CDR3 protein: CASSLGPRYTQYF

V gene: TRBV20-1
J gene: TRBJ2-3
clone size: many
D gene: -
CDR3 DNA: TGCAGTGCTAGACGGGGGAGCACAGATACGCAGTATTTT
CDR3 protein: CSARRGSTDTQYF

V gene: TRBV29-1
J gene: TRBJ1-1
clone size: -
D gene: -
CDR3 DNA: TGCAGCGGCGGGGGCCTTAACACTGAAGCTTTCTTT
CDR3 protein: CSGGGLNTEAFF

V gene: TRBV9
J gene: TRBJ1-1
clone size: many
D gene: -
CDR3 DNA: TGTGCCAGCAGCGTAGACACAAGTAACACTGAAGCTTTCTTT
CDR3 protein: CASSVDTSNTEAFF

V gene: TRBV11-2
J gene: TRBJ2-7
clone size: many
D gene: TRBD1
CDR3 DNA: TGTGCCAGCAGCCTCGGACAGGCATCGACGTTTGACTACGAGCAGTACTTC
CDR3 protein: CASSLGQASTFDYEQYF

V gene: TRBV2
J gene: TRBJ1-5
clone size: many
D gene: -
CDR3 DNA: TGTGCCAGCAGTGAGTGGGGGGTCAATCAGCCCCAGCATTTT
CDR3 protein: CASSEWGVNQPQHF

V gene: TRBV2
J gene: TRBJ2-7
clone size: many
D gene: TRBD1
CDR3 DNA: TGTGCCAGCATCGGGACAGGCTACTACGAGCAGTACTTC
CDR3 protein: CASIGTGYYEQYF

V gene: TRBV27
J gene: TRBJ2-3
clone size: -
D gene: TRBD2
CDR3 DNA: TGTGCCAGCAGTTCTACTAGCGGGAGAGGAGATACGCAGTATTTT
CDR3 protein: CASSSTSGRGDTQYF